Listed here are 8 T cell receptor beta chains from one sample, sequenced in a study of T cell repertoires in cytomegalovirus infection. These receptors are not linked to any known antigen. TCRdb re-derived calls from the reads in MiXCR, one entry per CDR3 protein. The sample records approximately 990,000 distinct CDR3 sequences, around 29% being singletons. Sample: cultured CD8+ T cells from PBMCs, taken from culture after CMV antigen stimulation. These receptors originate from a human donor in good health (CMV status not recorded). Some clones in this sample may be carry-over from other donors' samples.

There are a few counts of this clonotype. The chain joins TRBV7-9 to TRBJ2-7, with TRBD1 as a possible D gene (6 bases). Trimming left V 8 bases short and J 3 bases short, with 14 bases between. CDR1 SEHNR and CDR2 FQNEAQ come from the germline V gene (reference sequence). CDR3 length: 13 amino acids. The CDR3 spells CASEPGHLYEQYF. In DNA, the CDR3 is TGTGCCAGCGAACCGGGACATCTCTACGAGCAGTACTTC.

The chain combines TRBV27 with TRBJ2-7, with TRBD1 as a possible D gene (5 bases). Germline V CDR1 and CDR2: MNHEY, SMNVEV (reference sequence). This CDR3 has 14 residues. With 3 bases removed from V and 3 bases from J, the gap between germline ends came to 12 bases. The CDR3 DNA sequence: TGTGCCAGCAGTTTTCCCGGACACATCTACGAGCAGTACTTC. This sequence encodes CASSFPGHIYEQYF.

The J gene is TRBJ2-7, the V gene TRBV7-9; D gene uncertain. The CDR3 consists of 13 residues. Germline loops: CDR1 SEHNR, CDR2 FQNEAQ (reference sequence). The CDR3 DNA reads TGTGCCAGCAGCTTAGCTAGCTCCTACGAGCTGTACGTC. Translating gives CASSLASSYELYV.

This chain's CDR3 is CASSLEGEITDTQYF. CDR3 sequence (DNA): TGTGCCAGCAGCTTAGAGGGGGAGATCACAGATACGCAGTATTTT. This chain links TRBV7-6 with TRBJ2-3, with D tentatively TRBD1 (6 bases). The CDR3 is 15 amino acids. Germline assignment: CDR1 SGHVS and CDR2 FNYEAQ. Trimming removed 1 base from V and 2 bases from J, with 10 bases in between.

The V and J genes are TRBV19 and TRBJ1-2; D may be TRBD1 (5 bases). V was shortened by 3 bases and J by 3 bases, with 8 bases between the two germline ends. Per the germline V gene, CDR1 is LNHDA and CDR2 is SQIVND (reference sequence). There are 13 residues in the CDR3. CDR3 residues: CASSIVGDYGYTF. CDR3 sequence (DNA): TGTGCCAGTAGTATTGTAGGGGACTATGGCTACACCTTC.

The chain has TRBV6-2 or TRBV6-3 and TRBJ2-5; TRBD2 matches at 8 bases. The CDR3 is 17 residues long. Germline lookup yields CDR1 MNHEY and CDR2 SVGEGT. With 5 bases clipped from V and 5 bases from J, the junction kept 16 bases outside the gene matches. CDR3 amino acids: CASSTRATSEDSETQYF. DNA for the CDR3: TGTGCCAGCAGTACCCGTGCGACTAGCGAGGACTCGGAGACCCAGTACTTC.

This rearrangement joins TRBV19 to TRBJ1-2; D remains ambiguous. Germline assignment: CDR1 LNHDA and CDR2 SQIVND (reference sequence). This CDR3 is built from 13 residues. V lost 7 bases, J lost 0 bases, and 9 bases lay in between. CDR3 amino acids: CASMSTTNYGYTF. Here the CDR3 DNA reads TGTGCCAGTATGAGCACGACTAACTATGGCTACACCTTC.

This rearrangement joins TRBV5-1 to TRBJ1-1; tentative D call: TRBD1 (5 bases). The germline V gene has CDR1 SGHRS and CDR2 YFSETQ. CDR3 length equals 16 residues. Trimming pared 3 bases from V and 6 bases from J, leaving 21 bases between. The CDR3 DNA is TGCGCCAGCAGCTCCATGACAGTTAAGGGCGAAGCTGAAGCTTTCTTT. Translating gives CASSSMTVKGEAEAFF. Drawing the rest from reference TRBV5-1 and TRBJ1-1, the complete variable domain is KAGVTQTPRYLIKTRGQQVTLSCSPISGHRSVSWYQQTPGQGLQFLFEYFSETQRNKGNFPGRFSGRQFSNSRSEMNVSTLELGDSALYLCASSSMTVKGEAEAFFGQGTRLTVV.